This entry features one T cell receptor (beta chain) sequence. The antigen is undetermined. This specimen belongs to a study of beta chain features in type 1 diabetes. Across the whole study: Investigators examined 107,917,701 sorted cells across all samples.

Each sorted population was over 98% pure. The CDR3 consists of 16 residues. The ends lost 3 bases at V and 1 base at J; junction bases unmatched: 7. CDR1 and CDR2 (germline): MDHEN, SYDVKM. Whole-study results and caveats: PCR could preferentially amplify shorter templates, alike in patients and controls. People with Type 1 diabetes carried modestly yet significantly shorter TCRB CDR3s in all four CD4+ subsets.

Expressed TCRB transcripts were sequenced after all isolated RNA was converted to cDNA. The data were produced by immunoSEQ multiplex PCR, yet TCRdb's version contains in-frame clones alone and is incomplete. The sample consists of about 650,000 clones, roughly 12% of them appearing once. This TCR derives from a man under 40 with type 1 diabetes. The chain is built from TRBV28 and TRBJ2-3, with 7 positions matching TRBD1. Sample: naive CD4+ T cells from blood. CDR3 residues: CASSLVPQGGTDTQYF. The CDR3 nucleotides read TGTGCCAGCAGTTTGGTTCCCCAGGGGGGCACAGATACGCAGTATTTT.